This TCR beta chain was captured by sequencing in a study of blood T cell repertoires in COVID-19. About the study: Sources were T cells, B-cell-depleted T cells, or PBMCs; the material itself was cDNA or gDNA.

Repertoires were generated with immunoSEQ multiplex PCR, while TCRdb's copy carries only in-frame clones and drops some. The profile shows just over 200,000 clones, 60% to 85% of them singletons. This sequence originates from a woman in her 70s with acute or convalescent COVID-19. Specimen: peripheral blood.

The CDR3 loop reads CASSFGSTDTQYF. The CDR3 nucleotides are TGTGCCAGCAGCTTCGGGAGCACAGATACGCAGTATTTT. This chain links TRBV9 with TRBJ2-3; D is unclear. This CDR3 is 13 amino acids long. The germline gives CDR1 SGDLS, CDR2 YYNGEE. The ends were cut back, 4 bases at V and 0 bases at J, with 6 bases in the middle. Filled out from reference TRBV9 and TRBJ2-3, the complete variable domain reads DSGVTQTPKHLITATGQRVTLRCSPRSGDLSVYWYQQSLDQGLQFLIQYYNGEERAKGNILERFSAQQFPDLHSELNLSSLELGDSALYFCASSFGSTDTQYFGPGTRLTVL.